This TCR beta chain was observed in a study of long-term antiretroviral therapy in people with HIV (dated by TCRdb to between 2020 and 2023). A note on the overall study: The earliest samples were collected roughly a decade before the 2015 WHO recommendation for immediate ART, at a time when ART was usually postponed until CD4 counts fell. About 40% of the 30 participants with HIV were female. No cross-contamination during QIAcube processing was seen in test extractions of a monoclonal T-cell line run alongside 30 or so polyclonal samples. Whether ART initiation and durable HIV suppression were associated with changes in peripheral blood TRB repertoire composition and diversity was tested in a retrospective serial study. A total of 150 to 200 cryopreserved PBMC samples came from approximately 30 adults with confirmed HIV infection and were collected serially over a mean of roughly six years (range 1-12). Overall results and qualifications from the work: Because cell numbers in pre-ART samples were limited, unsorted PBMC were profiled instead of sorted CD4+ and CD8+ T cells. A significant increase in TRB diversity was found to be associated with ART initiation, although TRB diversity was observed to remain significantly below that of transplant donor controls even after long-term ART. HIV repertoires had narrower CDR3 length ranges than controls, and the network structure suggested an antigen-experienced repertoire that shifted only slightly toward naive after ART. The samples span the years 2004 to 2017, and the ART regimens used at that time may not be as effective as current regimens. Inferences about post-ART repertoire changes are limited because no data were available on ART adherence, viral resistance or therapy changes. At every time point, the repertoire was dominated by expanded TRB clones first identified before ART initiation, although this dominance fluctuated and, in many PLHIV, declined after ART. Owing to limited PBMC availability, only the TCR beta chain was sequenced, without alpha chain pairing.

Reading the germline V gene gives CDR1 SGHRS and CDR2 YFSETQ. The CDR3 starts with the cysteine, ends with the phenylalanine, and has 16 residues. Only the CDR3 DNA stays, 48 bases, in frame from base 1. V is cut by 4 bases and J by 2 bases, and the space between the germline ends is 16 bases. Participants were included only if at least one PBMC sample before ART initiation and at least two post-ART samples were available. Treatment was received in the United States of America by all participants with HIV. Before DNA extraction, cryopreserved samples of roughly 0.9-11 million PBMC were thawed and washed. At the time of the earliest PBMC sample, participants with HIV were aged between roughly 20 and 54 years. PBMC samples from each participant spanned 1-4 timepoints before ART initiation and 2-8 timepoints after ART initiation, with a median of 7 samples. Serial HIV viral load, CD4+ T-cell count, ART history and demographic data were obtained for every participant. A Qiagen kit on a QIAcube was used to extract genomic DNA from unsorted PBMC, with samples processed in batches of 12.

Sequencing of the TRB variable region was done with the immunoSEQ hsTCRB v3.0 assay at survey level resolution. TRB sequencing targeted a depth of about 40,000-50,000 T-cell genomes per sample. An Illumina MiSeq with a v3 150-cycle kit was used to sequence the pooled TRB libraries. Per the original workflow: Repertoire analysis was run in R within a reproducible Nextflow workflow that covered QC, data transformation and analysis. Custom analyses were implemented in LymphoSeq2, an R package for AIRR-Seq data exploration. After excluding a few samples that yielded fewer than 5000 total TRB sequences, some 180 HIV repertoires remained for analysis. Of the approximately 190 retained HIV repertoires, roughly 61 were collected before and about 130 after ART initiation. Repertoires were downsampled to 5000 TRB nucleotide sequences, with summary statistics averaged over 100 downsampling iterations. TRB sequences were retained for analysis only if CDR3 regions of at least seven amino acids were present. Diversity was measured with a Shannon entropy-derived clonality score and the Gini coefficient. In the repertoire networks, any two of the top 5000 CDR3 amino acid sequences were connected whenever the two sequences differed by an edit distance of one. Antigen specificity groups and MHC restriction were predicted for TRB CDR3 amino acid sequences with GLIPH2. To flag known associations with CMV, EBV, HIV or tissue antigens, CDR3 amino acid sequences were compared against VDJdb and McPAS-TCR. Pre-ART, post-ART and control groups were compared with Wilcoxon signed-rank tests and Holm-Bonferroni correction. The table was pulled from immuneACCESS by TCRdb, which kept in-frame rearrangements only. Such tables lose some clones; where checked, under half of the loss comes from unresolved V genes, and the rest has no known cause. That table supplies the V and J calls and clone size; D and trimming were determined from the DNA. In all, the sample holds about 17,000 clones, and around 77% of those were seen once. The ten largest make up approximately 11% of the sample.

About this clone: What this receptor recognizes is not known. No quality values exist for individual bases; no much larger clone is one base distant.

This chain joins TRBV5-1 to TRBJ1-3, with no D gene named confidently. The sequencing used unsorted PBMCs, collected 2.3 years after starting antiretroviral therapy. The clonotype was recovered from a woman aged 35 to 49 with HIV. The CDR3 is CASSLDGPSTGNTIYF. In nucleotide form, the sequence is TGCGCCAGCAGCCTAGACGGGCCTAGTACTGGAAACACCATATATTTT.